This T cell receptor (beta chain) was sequenced during a study of early T cells in non-severe SARS-CoV-2 infection. Overall study context: RNA in bulk from unsorted whole blood was sequenced, and chains were unpaired.

The TCR library protocol attached unique molecular identifiers to the individual cDNA molecules. TCRdb redid the calling of the 5' RACE reads with MiXCR, one entry per CDR3 protein. The profile shows 87,000 or so distinct CDR3 sequences, around an eighth of them singletons. About this clonotype: Its antigen is currently unknown.

Overall study findings and caveats: CD4 and private specificities were missed by VDJdb matching, which favored anti-spike CD8 responses.

This clonotype was sampled from an adult who was a healthcare worker with PCR-confirmed SARS-CoV-2 infection or an uninfected control (not recorded which). Material: whole blood.

The CDR3 DNA is TGTGCCAGCAGTTCCCGGGACAGGGCTAACTATGGCTACACCTTC. Amino acid sequence: CASSSRDRANYGYTF. The V gene is TRBV7-9, the J gene TRBJ1-2, with 9 bases matching TRBD1. The V gene's germline CDR1 is SEHNR and CDR2 FQNEAQ (reference sequence). Trimming removed 6 bases from V and 0 bases from J; junction bases left unmatched: 5. The CDR3 has 15 amino acids.